These T cell receptor beta chains were read from a single sample in a study of T cell responses to AZD1222 COVID-19 vaccine. Some clones are missing from TCRdb's copy, which holds only in-frame ones; the method was immunoSEQ multiplex PCR. Of 50,000 to 60,000 clones in the sample, approximately 88% were seen once. The specimen comprised peripheral blood, sampled on day 0 of AZD1222 vaccination. The receptor set was obtained from an adult in good health. The CDR3 runs from the conserved cysteine through the conserved F or W. D genes are given only for firm matches. Clone size is not always given. Where it is, it says once, few, many or a class for expanded clones.

v_call,j_call,d_call,clone_size,cdr3_nt,cdr3_aa
TRBV4-2,TRBJ2-1,TRBD2,-,TGTGCCAGCAGCCTAACTAGCGGGAGTGTTTATGAGCAGTTCTTC,CASSLTSGSVYEQFF
TRBV28,TRBJ2-5,-,-,TGTGCCAGCAGTCGGGACGGGACACGGGAGACCCAGTACTTC,CASSRDGTRETQYF
TRBV5-4,TRBJ2-5,TRBD1,-,TGTGCCAGCAGCCAGCCGAGACAGGGATTCCAAGAGACCCAGTACTTC,CASSQPRQGFQETQYF
TRBV5-5,TRBJ1-1,-,-,TGTGCCAGCAGCTTGATTGCTCGGGAGGACGGCGCTTTCTTT,CASSLIAREDGAFF
TRBV24-1,TRBJ2-3,-,-,TGTGCCACCAGTGTTGGGGGCAGCGTCGGGCTTCAGGATACGCAGTATTTT,CATSVGGSVGLQDTQYF
TRBV18,TRBJ2-5,-,-,TGTGCCAGCTCGGAGGTCCTCCAAGAGACCCAGTACTTC,CASSEVLQETQYF
TRBV18,TRBJ1-1,-,few,TGTGCCAGCTCACCGGATTATCAGGGGTTGAACACTGAAGCTTTCTTT,CASSPDYQGLNTEAFF
TRBV2,TRBJ1-6,-,-,TGTGCCAGCAGAGAGGGGTTTGTTAGTTCACCCCTCCACTTT,CASREGFVSSPLHF
TRBV5-1,TRBJ2-3,-,-,TGCGCCAGCAGCTTGGAGATGCGGCTTAGCACAGATACGCAGTATTTT,CASSLEMRLSTDTQYF
TRBV6-1,TRBJ2-3,TRBD2,-,TGTGCCAGCAGTGCTGGGGATGGGACTAGCGGGAGTGATACGCAGTATTTT,CASSAGDGTSGSDTQYF
TRBV7-8,TRBJ1-2,-,-,TGTGCCAGCAGCTTAGGTGCGGGGAGCGGGTTTGGCGGCTACACCTTC,CASSLGAGSGFGGYTF
TRBV15,TRBJ2-7,-,-,TGTGCCACCAGCAGAGGGGACTCCTACGAGCAGTACTTC,CATSRGDSYEQYF
TRBV29-1,TRBJ1-1,TRBD1,-,TGCAGCGTTGAAGGACAGGGCGGTGAAGCTTTCTTT,CSVEGQGGEAFF
TRBV29-1,TRBJ2-5,TRBD2,once,TGCAGCGTGGGACTAGCGGGAGAAGAGACCCAGTACTTC,CSVGLAGEETQYF
TRBV30,TRBJ1-6,-,-,TGTGCCTGGAGTGAGGCTAATTCACCCCTCCACTTT,CAWSEANSPLHF
TRBV5-1,TRBJ2-3,TRBD2,once,TGCGCCAGCAGCTTGGGGGACGGGAGGGGTTCAGATACGCAGTATTTT,CASSLGDGRGSDTQYF
TRBV27,TRBJ2-7,-,once,TGTGCCAGCAGTTTAGTACCCCGCGGCGCGCAGTACTTC,CASSLVPRGAQYF
TRBV7-9,TRBJ2-1,TRBD2,-,TGTGCCAGCAGCACCGTCCAGAGCCGGACTAGCGGGAGTGTCTACAATGAGCAGTTCTTC,CASSTVQSRTSGSVYNEQFF
TRBV6-4,TRBJ1-1,TRBD1,-,TGTGCCAGCAGCCGACAGGGGGGGGACGATACTGAAGCTTTCTTT,CASSRQGGDDTEAFF
TRBV6-5,TRBJ1-5,-,-,TGTGCCAGCAGCGCACCTGGGTTTCAGCCCCAGCATTTT,CASSAPGFQPQHF
TRBV19,TRBJ1-5,TRBD1,-,TGTGCCAGTAGTACCGGACAGGGAAGACAGCCCCAGCATTTT,CASSTGQGRQPQHF
TRBV11-2,TRBJ2-7,-,-,TGTGCCAGCTATACTCACAAGGGGGCTAGCGGGTGGTACGAGCAGTACTTC,CASYTHKGASGWYEQYF
TRBV7-2,TRBJ2-1,TRBD2,-,TGTGCCAGCAGCTTACATGGACTAGCGGGAAACTACAATGAGCAGTTCTTC,CASSLHGLAGNYNEQFF
TRBV5-1,TRBJ2-1,TRBD2,-,TGCGCCAGCAGCCCGGGACTAGCGGGAAGTGAGGGCTACAATGAGCAGTTCTTC,CASSPGLAGSEGYNEQFF
TRBV2,TRBJ1-2,-,once,TGTGCCAGCAGTGTGGACAGCCTTCCATATGGCTACACCTTC,CASSVDSLPYGYTF
TRBV11-2,TRBJ2-7,TRBD2,-,TGTGCCAGCAGCTTAGACCGGGCGGGGGCCTACGAGCAGTACTTC,CASSLDRAGAYEQYF
TRBV19,TRBJ1-4,-,-,TGTGCCAGTAGTATAAGTGCAGGCCGAAATGAAAAACTGTTTTTT,CASSISAGRNEKLFF
TRBV10-3,TRBJ2-7,-,-,TGTGCCATCAAGGTTGGGGGGGGCGCCTACGAGCAGTACTTC,CAIKVGGGAYEQYF
TRBV5-4,TRBJ2-7,-,-,TGTGCCAGCAGCTCCTCGAGATCCTACGAGCAGTACTTC,CASSSSRSYEQYF
TRBV19,TRBJ1-5,TRBD1,-,TGTGCCAGTGGAGCGGGACAGCTCGGGACCCAGCATTTT,CASGAGQLGTQHF
TRBV6-5,TRBJ1-1,TRBD1,-,TGTGCCAGCAGTTACGGACAGGGAGTCACTGAAGCTTTCTTT,CASSYGQGVTEAFF
TRBV19,TRBJ1-1,TRBD1,-,TGTGCCAGTAGTGGGACAGCTGAAGCTTTCTTT,CASSGTAEAFF
TRBV3-1/TRBV3-2,TRBJ1-2,-,-,TGTGCCAGCAGCCAAGAACAGGGCTCTAGCTATGGCTACACCTTC,CASSQEQGSSYGYTF
TRBV4-2,TRBJ1-5,-,-,TGTGCCAGCAGCCAAGATCATACGGATCAGCCCCAGCATTTT,CASSQDHTDQPQHF
TRBV4-2,TRBJ2-5,TRBD2,-,TGTGCCAGCAGCTTTGCGGGACTAGCGGGAGGTGGGGAGACCCAGTACTTC,CASSFAGLAGGGETQYF
TRBV6-5,TRBJ2-2,-,-,TGTGCCAGCAGTTACACGGGATACAACACCGGGGAGCTGTTTTTT,CASSYTGYNTGELFF
TRBV10-3,TRBJ1-1,-,-,TGTGCCATCAGTGAGAGGGCCGGTGAAGCTTTCTTT,CAISERAGEAFF
TRBV11-3,TRBJ1-1,-,-,TGTGCCAGCAGCCGCGGACAAGATGAAGCTTTCTTT,CASSRGQDEAFF
TRBV7-3,TRBJ2-1,-,-,TGTGCCAGCAGCGATGGTCCCAGTCCCTACAATGAGCAGTTCTTC,CASSDGPSPYNEQFF
TRBV5-1,TRBJ2-3,TRBD2,-,TGCGCCAGCAGCTCGCCGTTCCAGCTAGCGGGAGGGCCAGGGGATACGCAGTATTTT,CASSSPFQLAGGPGDTQYF
TRBV5-4,TRBJ1-1,TRBD1,-,TGTGCCAGCAGCTTGAGAACAGGGGCAAACACTGAAGCTTTCTTT,CASSLRTGANTEAFF
TRBV6-5,TRBJ1-1,TRBD1,-,TGTGCCAGCAGTTACGAGGGGGCGATCTCTGAAGCTTTCTTT,CASSYEGAISEAFF
TRBV27,TRBJ2-5,-,-,TGTGCCAGCAGTGTCAGGGGTGAGACCCAGTACTTC,CASSVRGETQYF